The sequence of this T cell receptor (beta chain) was determined in a study of identical twins (dated by TCRdb to about 2016). About the investigation overall: To test whether fetal clonotypes persist, this study deep-sequenced TCR alpha and beta repertoires from monozygotic twins, from unrelated adults of various ages, and from cord blood. Replicate twin experiments were performed at different times using different library preparation protocols to rule out contamination.

From a lookup of the germline V gene, CDR1 and CDR2 are SNHLY and FYNNEI. V has 10 bases trimmed and J has 5 bases trimmed; junction bases matching no gene number 15. The CDR3 measures 15 amino acids from cysteine to phenylalanine. Of all the DNA, just the CDR3 is kept, 45 bases in frame from base 1. Every donor in the study was a healthy Caucasian. The twin cohort consisted of three pairs of female monozygotic twins, all aged 18 to 29 years. Miltenyi CD45RO+ enrichment and human naive T-cell isolation kits were used to isolate memory (CD45RO+) and naive T cells from PBMC. The library was prepared using 5' RACE. For sequencing, an Illumina HiSeq 2000 was employed. Template switching added a universal primer binding site, and the final cDNA carried a unique molecular identifier that allowed TCR cDNA molecules to be counted accurately. First-strand cDNA for TCR alpha and beta chains was synthesized from specific primers in the conserved constant-segment region. To control for contamination, every cDNA library carried two barcodes: a SMART-Mk sample barcode plus Illumina barcodes. Two successive PCR steps introduced TruSeq adapter sequences along with Illumina sample barcodes. The TCR alpha and beta cDNA libraries were sequenced on the Illumina HiSeq platform using custom primers. Per the original workflow: MiGEC was used to process raw reads and extract unique molecular identifiers, and MiXCR was used to find CDR3 positions. For each individual, recombination models were inferred using an EM algorithm with the repgenHMM and IGoR tools. Shared clonotypes were analyzed with the tcR package in R, and sharing was normalized by the product of cloneset sizes. To study raw recombination free of thymic and clonal selection effects, out-of-frame nonproductive sequences were analyzed. Starting from the raw public reads, TCRdb applied fastp trimming at Q25, assembled clones with MiXCR and retained in-frame beta chains. When rows share a CDR3 protein, they turn into one entry using the most common DNA and genes. Clone size and V and J calls follow TCRdb, not the original study. The sample includes around 240,000 distinct CDR3 sequences, with roughly 7% observed a single time. Of the sample, 3.5% to 4% falls within the top ten clones.

Points the paper makes about the study in general: Fewer insertions were carried by abundant cord blood beta clonotypes, a similar but weaker trend appeared in young adult naive repertoires, and no such trend appeared in memory repertoires. Recombination models systematically underestimated out-of-frame TCR alpha sharing in monozygotic twins but agreed with sharing between unrelated individuals. Invariant T cells such as MAIT and iNKT could partly confound zero-insertion analyses, though diverse VJ usage argued against this for most clonotypes. Because the same donors could not be followed over many years, the conclusions relied on cross-sectional statistical analysis. Out-of-frame TCR alpha sequences shared between twins showed an excess of low generation-probability sequences compared with coincidental sharing between unrelated individuals. Excess twin sharing in beta out-of-frame sequences was weaker because fewer shared sequences lowered the signal-to-noise ratio.

This clonotype occurred a few times. Its specific antigen is unknown. No per-base quality is available; no much larger clone lies one base away. These data were also filed under a second study, of yellow fever vaccine responses in identical twins. As that second paper reports: According to the authors, in identical twins the way T cells responded to vaccination appeared partly convergent and partly personalized. In identical twins, the study followed T cell clones that responded to the vaccine with precision.

The chain links TRBV2 with TRBJ2-7; TRBD2 lines up with 9 middle nucleotides. The TCR was taken from a woman under 30 in good health. Sequences were obtained from memory (CD45RO+) T cells sorted from blood. Interpreted using the paper, the cell subset or site label stands for: CD45RO+ enriched T cells. The DNA sequence is TGTGCCACCGTCGAGGGCGGGAGGGCGTTCCACGAGCAGTACTTC. This sequence encodes CATVEGGRAFHEQYF.